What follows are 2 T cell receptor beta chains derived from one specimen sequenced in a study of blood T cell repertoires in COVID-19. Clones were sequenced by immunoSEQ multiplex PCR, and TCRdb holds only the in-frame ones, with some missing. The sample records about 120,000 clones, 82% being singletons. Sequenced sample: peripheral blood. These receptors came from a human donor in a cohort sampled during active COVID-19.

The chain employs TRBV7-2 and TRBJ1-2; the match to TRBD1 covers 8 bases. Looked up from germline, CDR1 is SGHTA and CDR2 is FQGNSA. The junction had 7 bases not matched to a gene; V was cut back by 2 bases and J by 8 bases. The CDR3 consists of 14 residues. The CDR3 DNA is TGTGCCAGCAGCTTACAGGGGGCGACGGGAGGCTACACCTTC. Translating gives CASSLQGATGGYTF.

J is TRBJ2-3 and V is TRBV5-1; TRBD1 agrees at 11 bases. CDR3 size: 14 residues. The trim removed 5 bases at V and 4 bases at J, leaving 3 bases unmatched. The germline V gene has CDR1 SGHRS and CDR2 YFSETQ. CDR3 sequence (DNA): TGCGCCAGCAGACGGGACAGGGGGTCAGATACGCAGTATTTT. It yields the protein CASRRDRGSDTQYF.